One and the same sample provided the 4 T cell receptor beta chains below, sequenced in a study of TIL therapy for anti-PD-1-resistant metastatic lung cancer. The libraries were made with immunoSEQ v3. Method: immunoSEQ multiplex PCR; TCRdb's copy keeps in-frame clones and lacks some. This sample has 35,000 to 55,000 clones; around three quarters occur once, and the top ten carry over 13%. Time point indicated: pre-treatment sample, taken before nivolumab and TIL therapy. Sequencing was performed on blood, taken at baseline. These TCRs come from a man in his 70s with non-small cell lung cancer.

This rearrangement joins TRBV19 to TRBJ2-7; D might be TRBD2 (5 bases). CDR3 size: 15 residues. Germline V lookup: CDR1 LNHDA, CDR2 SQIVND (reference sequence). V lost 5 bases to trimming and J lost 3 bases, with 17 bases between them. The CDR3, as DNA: TGTGCCAGTAGTCCTGGTCGAGGGTCTCTCTACGAGCAGTACTTC. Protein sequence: CASSPGRGSLYEQYF. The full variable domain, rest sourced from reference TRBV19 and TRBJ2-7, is DGGITQSPKYLFRKEGQNVTLSCEQNLNHDAMYWYRQDPGQGLRLIYYSQIVNDFQKGDIAEGYSVSREKKESFPLTVTSAQKNPTAFYLCASSPGRGSLYEQYFGPGTRLTVT.

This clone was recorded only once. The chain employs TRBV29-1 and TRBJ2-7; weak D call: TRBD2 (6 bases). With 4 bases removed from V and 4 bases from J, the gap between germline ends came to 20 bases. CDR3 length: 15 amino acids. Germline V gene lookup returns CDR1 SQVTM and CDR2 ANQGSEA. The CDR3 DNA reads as TGCAGCGTTGGATCGTTGGGGGGTATGGGGTACGAGCAGTACTTC. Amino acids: CSVGSLGGMGYEQYF.

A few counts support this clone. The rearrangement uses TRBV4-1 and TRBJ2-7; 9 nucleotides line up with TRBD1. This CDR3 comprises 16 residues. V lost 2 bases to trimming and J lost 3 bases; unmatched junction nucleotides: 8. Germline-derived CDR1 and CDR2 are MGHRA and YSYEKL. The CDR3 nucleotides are TGCGCCAGCAGCCAAAAGCTGGGACAGGGTGGCTACGAGCAGTACTTC. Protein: CASSQKLGQGGYEQYF.

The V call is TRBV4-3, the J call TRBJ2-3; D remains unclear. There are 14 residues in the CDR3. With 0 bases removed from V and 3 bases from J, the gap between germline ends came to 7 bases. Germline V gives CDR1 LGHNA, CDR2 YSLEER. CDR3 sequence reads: CASSQDISTDTQYF. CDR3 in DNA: TGCGCCAGCAGCCAAGACATCTCTACAGATACGCAGTATTTT.